The present T cell receptor (beta chain) was sequenced within a study of Graves' ophthalmopathy and Graves' hyperthyroidism listed by TCRdb under 2018. Study-level background: Peripheral blood was collected before any treatment was given, at the time of initial diagnosis. The study used TCR beta repertoire signatures to distinguish Graves' ophthalmopathy from Graves' hyperthyroidism and to predict progression to ophthalmopathy. In total, 135 blood samples were TCR-sequenced: fewer than 50 ophthalmopathy, approximately 80 hyperthyroidism and some 17 hyperthyroidism-to-ophthalmopathy patients. To explore V-J signatures distinguishing ophthalmopathy from hyperthyroidism, a discovery set of 100 patients (fewer than 45 ophthalmopathy, about 57 stable hyperthyroidism) was enrolled. An independent validation cohort comprised about 20 hyperthyroidism patients and roughly 15 patients who later progressed from hyperthyroidism to ophthalmopathy. T-cell repertoires of thyroid tissue and blood were compared in five or six hyperthyroidism patients. Following sample collection, hyperthyroidism patients were given methimazole at a starting dose of 30 mg daily, and ophthalmopathy patients were given high-dose intravenous methylprednisolone. The 95 to 100 discovery patients were randomly divided into training and test sets at a 7:3 ratio.

Findings and caveats that apply to the study as a whole: Sample size was not predetermined statistically, and investigators were not blinded to group allocation. In cross-validation, the 13-signature model distinguished ophthalmopathy from stable hyperthyroidism with nearly 90% sensitivity and 81.08% specificity, while in the test set the corresponding values were roughly 80% and 75%. In validation, the model predicted ophthalmopathy progression with about 70% sensitivity and about 77% specificity; 12 predicted patients were CT-confirmed with GO in a median of around 6 months. Most expanded thyroid clonotypes with a frequency above 0.001 also appeared in blood, which suggests that blood repertoires may reflect the immune response in the thyroid.

Hyperthyroidism was defined as stable when no progression to ophthalmopathy occurred within 18 months of follow-up. Patients with hyperthyroidism were aged 18 to 65 years, had been newly diagnosed, and had a disease duration of less than 2 months. Patients were excluded if they had other autoimmune diseases, uncontrolled infections, pregnancy or lactation. Diagnosis relied on clinical symptoms, serum thyroxine, TRAb, thyroid ultrasound and orbital computed tomography. Ficoll-Paque density gradient centrifugation was used to isolate PBMCs from about 9 ml of fresh peripheral blood. Total RNA was extracted using Trizol reagent, and RNA quality was checked on an Agilent 2100 Bioanalyzer. For repertoire sequencing, the TCR beta CDR3 regions were amplified from RNA transcripts. A first-round RT-PCR used HTBI primers with the Qiagen OneStep RT-PCR kit, followed by a second-round multiplex PCR, size selection and purification. Libraries were sequenced on an Illumina HiSeq2000 using paired-end 100 bp reads. The authors processed their data as follows. SOAPnuke was used for read processing, and reads with adapters, uncalled bases, a mean Phred below 15, or no exact constant-primer or identifier match were discarded. High-quality paired reads were merged with COPE v1.2.5. Each unique nucleotide sequence was treated as a clonotype, and MiTCR v1.1 was used to align the clonotypes to the IMGT TRB V, D and J references. Only V-J combinations with frequency above 0.0001 were analysed, covering 99.2% of repertoires. For each V-J combination, a TCR clonal expansion and chaos score was defined as the ratio of F50 clonal expansion to chaos observed in the TCRdist matrix. Features were reduced by Welch's t-statistics and random forest to around 13 V-J combinations, which fed a naive Bayes classifier. Thyroid-blood repertoire similarity was quantified with the Morisita-Horn index. TCRdb reprocessed the public reads (quality trimming at Q25 with fastp, clone calling with MiXCR) and kept in-frame beta chains. Rows with a matching CDR3 protein are joined into one entry that keeps the most common DNA and genes. It is TCRdb's table, rather than the study itself, that gives the V and J calls and clone size. The sample yields some 410,000 distinct CDR3 sequences; more than 20% were counted once. The ten largest account for around 3.2% of the sample.

As encoded in the germline V gene (reference sequence), CDR1 is DFQATT while CDR2 is SNEGSKA. The junction shows trimming of 2 bases on V and 2 bases on J, and the gene matches do not reach 6 bases of it. The CDR3 spans 14 residues, from the cysteine through the phenylalanine. The CDR3 DNA has 42 bases and is translated from base 1. This clonotype was seen a few times. Its antigen is currently not known. Base qualities are not recorded, but no much larger clone differs from it by a single base. The V and J segments used are TRBV20-1 and TRBJ2-7, with TRBD2 matching 7 junction bases. The TCR sequence derives from a woman aged 18-30 years with stable Graves' hyperthyroidism. Donor details come from another sample of the same person, matched by shared clones. Sequencing was done on a sample of peripheral blood. The CDR3 region has the sequence CSARSGGHPYEQYF. Here is the DNA: TGCAGTGCTAGATCGGGAGGCCATCCCTACGAGCAGTACTTC.